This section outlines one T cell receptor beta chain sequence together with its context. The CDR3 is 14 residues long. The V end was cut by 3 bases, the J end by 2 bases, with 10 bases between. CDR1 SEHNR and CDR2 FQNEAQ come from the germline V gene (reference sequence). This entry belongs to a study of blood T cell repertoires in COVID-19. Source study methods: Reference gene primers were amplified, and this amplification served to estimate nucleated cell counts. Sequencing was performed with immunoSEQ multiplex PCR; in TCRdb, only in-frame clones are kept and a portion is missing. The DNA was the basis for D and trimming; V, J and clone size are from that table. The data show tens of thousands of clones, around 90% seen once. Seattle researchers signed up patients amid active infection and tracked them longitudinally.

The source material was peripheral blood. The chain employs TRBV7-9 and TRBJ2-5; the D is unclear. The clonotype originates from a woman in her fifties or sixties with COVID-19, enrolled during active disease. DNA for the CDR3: TGTGCCAGCAGCTTCGACCTAGAACAAGAGACCCAGTACTTC. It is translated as CASSFDLEQETQYF.